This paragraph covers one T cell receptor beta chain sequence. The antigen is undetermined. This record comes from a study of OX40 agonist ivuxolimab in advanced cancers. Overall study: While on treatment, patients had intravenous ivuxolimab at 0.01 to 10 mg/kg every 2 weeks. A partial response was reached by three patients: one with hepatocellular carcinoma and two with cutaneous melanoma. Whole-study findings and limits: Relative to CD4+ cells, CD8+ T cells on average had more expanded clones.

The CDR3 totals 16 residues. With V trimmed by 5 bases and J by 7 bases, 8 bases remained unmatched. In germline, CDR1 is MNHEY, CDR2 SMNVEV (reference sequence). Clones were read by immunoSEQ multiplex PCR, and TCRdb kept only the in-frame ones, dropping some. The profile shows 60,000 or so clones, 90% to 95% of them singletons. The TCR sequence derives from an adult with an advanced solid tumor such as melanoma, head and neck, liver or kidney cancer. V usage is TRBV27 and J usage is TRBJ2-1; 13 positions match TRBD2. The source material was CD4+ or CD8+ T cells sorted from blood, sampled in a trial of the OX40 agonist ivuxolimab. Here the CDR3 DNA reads TGTGCCAGCAGTCGCCCGGGACTAGCGGGATTAAATGAGCAGTTCTTC. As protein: CASSRPGLAGLNEQFF.